Listed here is a single T cell receptor (beta chain). Its antigen is undetermined. The record originates from a study of STAT5B mutations in CD4+ large granular lymphocyte leukemia. Authors' processing steps: The detection floor for productive clonotype frequency was 2.59 x 10-5. Data came from immunoSEQ multiplex PCR; TCRdb stores just in-frame clones and leaves some out. Clone size and the V and J calls come from that table; the DNA yielded D and trimming. This table holds some 30,000 clones, around 72% found once. Whole-study results and caveats: CD4-sorted patient repertoires seemed more clonal than healthy CD4+ repertoires.

The source material was CD4+ T cells from blood buffy coats. This clonotype originated in a human donor in good health.

This chain's CDR3 is CASSSGTTGDTQYF. As DNA, the CDR3 is TGTGCCAGCAGTTCCGGGACAACCGGGGATACGCAGTATTTT. J is TRBJ2-3 and V is TRBV28; a possible D gene is TRBD1 (6 bases). This CDR3 contains 14 residues. Germline V gives CDR1 MDHEN, CDR2 SYDVKM. Deletions cut 4 bases from V and 6 bases from J, with 14 bases between.